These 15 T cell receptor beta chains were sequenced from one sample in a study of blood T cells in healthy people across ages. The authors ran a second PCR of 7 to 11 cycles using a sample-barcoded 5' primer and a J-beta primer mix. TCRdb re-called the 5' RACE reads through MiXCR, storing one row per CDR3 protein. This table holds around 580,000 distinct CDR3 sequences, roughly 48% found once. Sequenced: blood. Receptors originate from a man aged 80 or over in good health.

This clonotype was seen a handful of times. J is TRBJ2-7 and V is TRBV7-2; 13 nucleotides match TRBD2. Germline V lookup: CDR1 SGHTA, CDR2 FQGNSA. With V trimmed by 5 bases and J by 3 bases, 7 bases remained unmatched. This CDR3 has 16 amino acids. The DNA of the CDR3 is TGTGCCAGCAGCAACGATGGGACTAGCGGGAACTACGAGCAGTACTTC. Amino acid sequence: CASSNDGTSGNYEQYF.

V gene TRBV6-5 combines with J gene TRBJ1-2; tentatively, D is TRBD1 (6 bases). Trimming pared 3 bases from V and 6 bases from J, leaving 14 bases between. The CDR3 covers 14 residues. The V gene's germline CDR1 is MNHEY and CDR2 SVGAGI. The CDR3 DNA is TGTGCCAGCAGTTATGTTGGGACACGGGATGGCTACACCTTC. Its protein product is CASSYVGTRDGYTF.

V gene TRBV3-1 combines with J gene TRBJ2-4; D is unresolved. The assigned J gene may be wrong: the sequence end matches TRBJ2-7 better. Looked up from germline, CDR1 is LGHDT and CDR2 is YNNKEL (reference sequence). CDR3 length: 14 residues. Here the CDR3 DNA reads TGTGCCAGCAGCCAAGATACCAGTACCCACGAGCAGTACTTC. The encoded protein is CASSQDTSTHEQYF.

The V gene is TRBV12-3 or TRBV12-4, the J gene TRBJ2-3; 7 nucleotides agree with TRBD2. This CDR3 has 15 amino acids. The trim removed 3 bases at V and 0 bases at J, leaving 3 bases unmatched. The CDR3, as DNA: TGTGCCAGCAGTTTCCGACTAGCTAGCACAGATACGCAGTATTTT. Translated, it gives CASSFRLASTDTQYF.

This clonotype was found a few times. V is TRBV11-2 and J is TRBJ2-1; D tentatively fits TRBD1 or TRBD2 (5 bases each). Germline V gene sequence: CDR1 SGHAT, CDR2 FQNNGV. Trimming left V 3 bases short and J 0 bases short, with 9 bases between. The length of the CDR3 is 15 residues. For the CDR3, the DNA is TGTGCCAGCAGCTTTGGGGGAAACTCCTACAATGAGCAGTTCTTC. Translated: CASSFGGNSYNEQFF.

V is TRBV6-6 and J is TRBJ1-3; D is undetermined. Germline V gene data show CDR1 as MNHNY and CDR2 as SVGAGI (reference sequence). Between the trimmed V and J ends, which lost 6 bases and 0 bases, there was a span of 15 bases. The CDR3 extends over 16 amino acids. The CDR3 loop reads CASRSIATFSGNTIYF. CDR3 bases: TGTGCCAGCAGGTCGATAGCCACCTTCTCTGGAAACACCATATATTTT.

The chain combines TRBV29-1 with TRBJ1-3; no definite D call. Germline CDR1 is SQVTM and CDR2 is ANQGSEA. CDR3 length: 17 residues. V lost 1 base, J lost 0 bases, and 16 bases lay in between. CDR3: CSVEVVRSTGSGNTIYF. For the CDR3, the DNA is TGCAGCGTTGAAGTTGTTCGAAGCACCGGCTCTGGAAACACCATATATTTT. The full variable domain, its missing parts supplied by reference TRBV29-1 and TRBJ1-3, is SAVISQKPSRDICQRGTSLTIQCQVDSQVTMMFWYRQQPGQSLTLIATANQGSEATYESGFVIDKFPISRPNLTFSTLTVSNMSPEDSSIYLCSVEVVRSTGSGNTIYFGEGSWLTVV.

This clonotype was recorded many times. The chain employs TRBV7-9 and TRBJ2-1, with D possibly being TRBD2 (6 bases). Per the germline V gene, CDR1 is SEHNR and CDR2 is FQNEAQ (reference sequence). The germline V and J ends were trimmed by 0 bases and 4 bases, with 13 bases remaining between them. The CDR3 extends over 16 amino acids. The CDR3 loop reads CASSLAIAERYNEQFF. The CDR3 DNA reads TGTGCCAGCAGCTTAGCTATAGCGGAAAGATACAATGAGCAGTTCTTC. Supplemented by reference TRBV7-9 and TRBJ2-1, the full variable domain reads DTGVSQNPRHKITKRGQNVTFRCDPISEHNRLYWYRQTLGQGPEFLTYFQNEAQLEKSRLLSDRFSAERPKGSFSTLEIQRTEQGDSAMYLCASSLAIAERYNEQFFGPGTRLTVL.

The CDR3: CASSLVTNPTSTDTQYF. The CDR3 bases are TGTGCCAGCAGCTTAGTGACGAACCCTACTAGCACAGATACGCAGTATTTT. V usage is TRBV7-2 and J usage is TRBJ2-3; unclear D gene. The germline gives CDR1 SGHTA, CDR2 FQGNSA. Trimming shortened V by 1 base and J by 0 bases, and 14 bases separated the two germline ends. This CDR3 is built from 17 residues.

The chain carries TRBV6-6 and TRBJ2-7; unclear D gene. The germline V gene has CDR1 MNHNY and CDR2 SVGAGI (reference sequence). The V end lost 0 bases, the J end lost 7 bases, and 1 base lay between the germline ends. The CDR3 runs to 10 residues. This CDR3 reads CASSYSEQYF. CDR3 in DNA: TGTGCCAGCAGTTACTCGGAGCAGTACTTC.

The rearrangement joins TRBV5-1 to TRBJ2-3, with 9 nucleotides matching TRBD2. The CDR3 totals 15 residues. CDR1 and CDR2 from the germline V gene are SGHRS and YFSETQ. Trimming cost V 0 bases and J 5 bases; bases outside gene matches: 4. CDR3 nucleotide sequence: TGCGCCAGCAGCTTGGCCAGCGGGGGGTTAGATACGCAGTATTTT. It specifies CASSLASGGLDTQYF.

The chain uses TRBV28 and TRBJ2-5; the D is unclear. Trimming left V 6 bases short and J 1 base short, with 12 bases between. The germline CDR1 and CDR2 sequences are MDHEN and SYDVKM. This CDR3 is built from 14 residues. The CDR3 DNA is TGTGCCAGCAGGCGTGAGAGCTTCCAAGAGACCCAGTACTTC. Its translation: CASRRESFQETQYF.

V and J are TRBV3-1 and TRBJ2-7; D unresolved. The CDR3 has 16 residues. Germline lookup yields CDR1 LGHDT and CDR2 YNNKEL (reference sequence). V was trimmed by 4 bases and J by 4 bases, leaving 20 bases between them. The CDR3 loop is CASSLFPRTGTYEQYF. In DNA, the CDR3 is TGTGCCAGCAGCCTTTTCCCCCGGACCGGCACTTACGAGCAGTACTTC.

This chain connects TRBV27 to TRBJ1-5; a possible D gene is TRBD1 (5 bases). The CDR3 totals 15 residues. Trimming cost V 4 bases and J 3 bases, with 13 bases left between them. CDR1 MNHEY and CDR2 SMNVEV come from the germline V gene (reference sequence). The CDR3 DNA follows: TGTGCCAGCAGTTCCGCTCAGGGATACAATCAGCCCCAGCATTTT. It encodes CASSSAQGYNQPQHF.

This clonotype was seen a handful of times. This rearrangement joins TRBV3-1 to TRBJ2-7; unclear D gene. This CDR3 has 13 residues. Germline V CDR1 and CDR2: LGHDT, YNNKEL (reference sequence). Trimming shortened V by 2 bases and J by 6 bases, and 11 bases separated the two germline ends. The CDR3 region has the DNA TGTGCCAGCAGCCAACTTGGGATTCGCGAGCAGTACTTC. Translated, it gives CASSQLGIREQYF.